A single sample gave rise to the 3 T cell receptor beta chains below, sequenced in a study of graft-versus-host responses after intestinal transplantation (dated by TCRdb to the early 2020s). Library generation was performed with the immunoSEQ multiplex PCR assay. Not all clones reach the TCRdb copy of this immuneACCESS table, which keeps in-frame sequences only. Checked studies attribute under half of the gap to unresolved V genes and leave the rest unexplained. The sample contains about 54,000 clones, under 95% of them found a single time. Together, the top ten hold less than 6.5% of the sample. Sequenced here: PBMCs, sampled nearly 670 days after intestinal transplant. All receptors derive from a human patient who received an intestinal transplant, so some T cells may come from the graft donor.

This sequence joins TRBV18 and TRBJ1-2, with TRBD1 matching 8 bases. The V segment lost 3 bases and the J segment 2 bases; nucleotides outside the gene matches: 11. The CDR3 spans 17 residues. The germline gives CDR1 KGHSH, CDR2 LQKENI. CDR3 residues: CASSPLATGANNYGYTF. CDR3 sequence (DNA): TGTGCCAGCTCACCCCTGGCGACAGGGGCCAACAACTATGGCTACACCTTC.

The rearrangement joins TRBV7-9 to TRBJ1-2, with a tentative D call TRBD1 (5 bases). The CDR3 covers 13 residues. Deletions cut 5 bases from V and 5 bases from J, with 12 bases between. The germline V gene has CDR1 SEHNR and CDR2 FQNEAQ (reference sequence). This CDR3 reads CASSPGREYGYTF. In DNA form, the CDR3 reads TGTGCCAGCAGCCCCGGCAGGGAGTATGGCTACACCTTC.

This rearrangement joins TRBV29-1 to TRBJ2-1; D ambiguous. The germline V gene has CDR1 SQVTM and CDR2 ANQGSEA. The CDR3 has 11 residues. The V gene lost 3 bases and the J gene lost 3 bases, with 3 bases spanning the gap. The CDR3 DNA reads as TGCAGCGTTGACTACTACAATGAGCAGTTCTTC. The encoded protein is CSVDYYNEQFF.